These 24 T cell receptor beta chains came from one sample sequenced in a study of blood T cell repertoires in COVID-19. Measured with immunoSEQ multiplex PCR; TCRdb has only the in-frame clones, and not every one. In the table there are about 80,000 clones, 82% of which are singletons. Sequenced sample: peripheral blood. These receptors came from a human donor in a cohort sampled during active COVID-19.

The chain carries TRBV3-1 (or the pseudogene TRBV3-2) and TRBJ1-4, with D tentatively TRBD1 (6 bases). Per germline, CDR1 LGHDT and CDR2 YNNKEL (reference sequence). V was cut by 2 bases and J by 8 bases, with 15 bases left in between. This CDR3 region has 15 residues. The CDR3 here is CASSQRTGSYEKLFF. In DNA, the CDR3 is TGTGCCAGCAGCCAAAGAACAGGGTCGTACGAAAAACTGTTTTTT.

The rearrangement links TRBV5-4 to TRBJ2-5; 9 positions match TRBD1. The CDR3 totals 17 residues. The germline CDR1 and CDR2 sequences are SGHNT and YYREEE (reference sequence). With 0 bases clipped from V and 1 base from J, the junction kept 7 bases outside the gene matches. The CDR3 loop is CASSLALGTGPQETQYF. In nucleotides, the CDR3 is TGTGCCAGCAGCTTGGCCCTCGGGACAGGGCCCCAAGAGACCCAGTACTTC.

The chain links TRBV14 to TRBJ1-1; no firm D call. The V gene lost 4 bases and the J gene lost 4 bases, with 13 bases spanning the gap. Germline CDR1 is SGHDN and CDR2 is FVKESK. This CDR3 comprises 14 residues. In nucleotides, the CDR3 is TGTGCCAGCAGCCTCATGGGAGGGCTCACTGAAGCTTTCTTT. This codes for CASSLMGGLTEAFF.

This CDR3 reads CASTPGTGDNEQFF. In DNA, the CDR3 is TGCGCCAGCACCCCCGGGACAGGGGACAATGAGCAGTTCTTC. The genes are TRBV23-1 and TRBJ2-1; 10 nucleotides line up with TRBD1. TRBV23-1 is classed as an ORF, of uncertain function. Trimming at V came to 7 bases and at J to 5 bases, leaving 5 bases not matched to a gene. The CDR3 has 14 residues.

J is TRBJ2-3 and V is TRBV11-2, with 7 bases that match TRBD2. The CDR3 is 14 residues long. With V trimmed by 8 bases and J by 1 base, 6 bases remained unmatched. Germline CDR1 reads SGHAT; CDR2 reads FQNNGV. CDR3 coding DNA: TGTGCCAGCTCGCTTGGGGGGGGCACAGATACGCAGTATTTT. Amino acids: CASSLGGGTDTQYF.

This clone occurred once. Here the CDR3 DNA reads TGTGCCAGCAGCTTCGAACGGGTTCCGGATACGCAGTATTTT. Its translation: CASSFERVPDTQYF. V gene TRBV11-2 combines with J gene TRBJ2-3; D is undetermined. Germline V gene sequence: CDR1 SGHAT, CDR2 FQNNGV. CDR3 length: 14 residues. The V end was cut by 3 bases, the J end by 6 bases, with 13 bases between.

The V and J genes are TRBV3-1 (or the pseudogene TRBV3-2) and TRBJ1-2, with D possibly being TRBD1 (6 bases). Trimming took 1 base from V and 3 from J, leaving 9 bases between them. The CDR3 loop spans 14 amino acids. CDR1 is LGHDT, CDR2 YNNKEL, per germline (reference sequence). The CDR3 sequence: CASSQGQGYYGYTF. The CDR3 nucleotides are TGTGCCAGCAGCCAAGGGCAGGGGTACTATGGCTACACCTTC.

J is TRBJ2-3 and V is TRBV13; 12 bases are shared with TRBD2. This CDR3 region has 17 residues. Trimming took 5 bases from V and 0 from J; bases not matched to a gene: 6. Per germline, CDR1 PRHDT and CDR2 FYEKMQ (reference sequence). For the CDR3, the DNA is TGTGCCAGCAGCCAATCCGGGACTAGCGGGAGCACAGATACGCAGTATTTT. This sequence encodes CASSQSGTSGSTDTQYF.

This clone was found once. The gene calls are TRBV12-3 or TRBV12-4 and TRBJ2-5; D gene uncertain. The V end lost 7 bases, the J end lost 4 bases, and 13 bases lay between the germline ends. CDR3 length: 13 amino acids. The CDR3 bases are TGTGCCAGCATGTTGGCTAGTAGAGAGACCCAGTACTTC. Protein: CASMLASRETQYF.

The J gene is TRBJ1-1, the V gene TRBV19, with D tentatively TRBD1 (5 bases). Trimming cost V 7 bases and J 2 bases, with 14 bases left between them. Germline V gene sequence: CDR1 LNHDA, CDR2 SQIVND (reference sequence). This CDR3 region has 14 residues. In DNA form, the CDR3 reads TGTGCCAGTATCAGGCGGGGGGAAAACACTGAAGCTTTCTTT. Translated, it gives CASIRRGENTEAFF.

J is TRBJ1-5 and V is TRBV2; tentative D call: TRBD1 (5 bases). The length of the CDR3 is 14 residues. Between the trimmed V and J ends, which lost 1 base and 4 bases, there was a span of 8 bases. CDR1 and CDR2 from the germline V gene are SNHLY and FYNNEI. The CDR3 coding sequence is TGTGCCAGCAGTGAAGGACGGGGGAATCAGCCCCAGCATTTT. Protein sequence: CASSEGRGNQPQHF.

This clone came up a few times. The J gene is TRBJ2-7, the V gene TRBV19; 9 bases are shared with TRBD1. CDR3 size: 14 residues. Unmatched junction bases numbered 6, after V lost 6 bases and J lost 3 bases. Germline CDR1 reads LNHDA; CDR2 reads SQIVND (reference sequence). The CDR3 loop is CASRVGQGYYEQYF. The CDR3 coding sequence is TGTGCCAGTAGAGTGGGACAGGGCTACTACGAGCAGTACTTC. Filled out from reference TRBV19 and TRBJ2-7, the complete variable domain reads DGGITQSPKYLFRKEGQNVTLSCEQNLNHDAMYWYRQDPGQGLRLIYYSQIVNDFQKGDIAEGYSVSREKKESFPLTVTSAQKNPTAFYLCASRVGQGYYEQYFGPGTRLTVT.

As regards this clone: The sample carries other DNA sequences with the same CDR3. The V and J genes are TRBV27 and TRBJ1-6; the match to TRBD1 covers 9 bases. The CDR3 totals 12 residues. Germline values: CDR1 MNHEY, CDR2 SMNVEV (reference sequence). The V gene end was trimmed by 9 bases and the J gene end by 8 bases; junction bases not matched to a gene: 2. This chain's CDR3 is CASRDRDSPLHF. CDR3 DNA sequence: TGTGCCAGTAGGGACAGGGATTCACCCCTCCACTTT.

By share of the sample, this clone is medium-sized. Here the CDR3 reads CASSQGAATNYGYTF. The CDR3 region has the DNA TGTGCCAGTAGTCAGGGGGCAGCTACTAACTATGGCTACACCTTC. This chain uses TRBV19 with TRBJ1-2, with 8 bases that match TRBD1. The CDR3 has 15 amino acids. CDR1 LNHDA and CDR2 SQIVND come from the germline V gene (reference sequence). The V segment lost 5 bases and the J segment 0 bases; nucleotides outside the gene matches: 5. Full variable domain (rest looked up from reference TRBV19 and TRBJ1-2): DGGITQSPKYLFRKEGQNVTLSCEQNLNHDAMYWYRQDPGQGLRLIYYSQIVNDFQKGDIAEGYSVSREKKESFPLTVTSAQKNPTAFYLCASSQGAATNYGYTFGSGTRLTVV.

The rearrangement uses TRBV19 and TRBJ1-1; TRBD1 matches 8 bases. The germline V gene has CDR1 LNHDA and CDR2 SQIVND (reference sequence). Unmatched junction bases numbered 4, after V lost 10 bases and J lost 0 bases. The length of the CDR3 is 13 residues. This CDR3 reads CATGGPMNTEAFF. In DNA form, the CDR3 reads TGTGCCACAGGGGGCCCCATGAACACTGAAGCTTTCTTT.

CDR3 sequence (DNA): TGTGCCAGCAGTGAAGCGCCAGGGTTACCCCTCCACTTT. As protein: CASSEAPGLPLHF. The V gene is TRBV6-1, the J gene TRBJ1-6; D perhaps matches TRBD1 (5 bases). This CDR3 comprises 13 residues. The germline V and J ends were trimmed by 0 bases and 12 bases, with 9 bases remaining between them. CDR1 is MNHNS and CDR2 is SASEGT in the germline V gene.

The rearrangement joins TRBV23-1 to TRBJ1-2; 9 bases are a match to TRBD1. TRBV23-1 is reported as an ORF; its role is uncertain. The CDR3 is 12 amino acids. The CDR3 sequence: CWGTGTPNGYTF. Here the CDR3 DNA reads TGCTGGGGGACAGGGACCCCGAATGGCTACACCTTC.

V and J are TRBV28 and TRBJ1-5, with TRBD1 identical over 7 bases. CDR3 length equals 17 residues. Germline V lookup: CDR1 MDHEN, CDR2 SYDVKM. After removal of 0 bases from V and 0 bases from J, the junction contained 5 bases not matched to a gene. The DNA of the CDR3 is TGTGCCAGCAGTTTATGGGGGACAGCATATAGCAATCAGCCCCAGCATTTT. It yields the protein CASSLWGTAYSNQPQHF.

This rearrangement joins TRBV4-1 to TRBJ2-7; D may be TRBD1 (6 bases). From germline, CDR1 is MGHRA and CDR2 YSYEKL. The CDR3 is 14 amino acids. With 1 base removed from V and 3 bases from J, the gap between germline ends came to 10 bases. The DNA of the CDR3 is TGCGCCAGCAGCCAAGTAAACAGGGACTACGAGCAGTACTTC. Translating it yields CASSQVNRDYEQYF.

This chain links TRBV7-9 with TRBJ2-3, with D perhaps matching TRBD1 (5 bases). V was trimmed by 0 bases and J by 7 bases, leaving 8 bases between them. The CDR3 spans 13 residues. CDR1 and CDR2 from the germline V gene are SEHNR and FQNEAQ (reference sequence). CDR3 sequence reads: CASSLADSYTQYF. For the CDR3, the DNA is TGTGCCAGCAGCTTAGCCGACAGCTATACGCAGTATTTT.

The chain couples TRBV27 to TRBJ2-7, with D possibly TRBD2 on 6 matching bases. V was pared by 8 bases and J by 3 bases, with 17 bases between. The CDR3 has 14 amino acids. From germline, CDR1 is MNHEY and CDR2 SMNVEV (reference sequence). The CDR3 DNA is TGTGCCAGCGGTAATAGCGGATACTACTACGAGCAGTACTTC. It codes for CASGNSGYYYEQYF.

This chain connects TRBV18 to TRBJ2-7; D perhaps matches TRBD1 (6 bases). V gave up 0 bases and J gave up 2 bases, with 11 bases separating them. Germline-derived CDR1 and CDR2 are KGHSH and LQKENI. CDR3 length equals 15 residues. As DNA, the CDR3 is TGTGCCAGCTCACCACCGACAGGCGCAACCTACGAGCAGTACTTC. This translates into CASSPPTGATYEQYF.

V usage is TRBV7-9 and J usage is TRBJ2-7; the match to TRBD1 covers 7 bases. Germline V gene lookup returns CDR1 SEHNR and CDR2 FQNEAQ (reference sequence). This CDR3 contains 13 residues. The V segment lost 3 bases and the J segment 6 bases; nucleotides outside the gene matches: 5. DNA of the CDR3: TGTGCCAGCAGCTTGAACAGGGGTCTCGAGCAGTACTTC. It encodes CASSLNRGLEQYF.

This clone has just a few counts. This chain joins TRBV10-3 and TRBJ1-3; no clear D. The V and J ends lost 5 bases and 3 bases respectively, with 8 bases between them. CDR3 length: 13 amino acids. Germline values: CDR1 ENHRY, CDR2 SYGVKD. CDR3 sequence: CAISTVGGNTIYF. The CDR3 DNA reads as TGTGCCATCAGTACAGTAGGTGGAAACACCATATATTTT.